This entry lists 20 T cell receptor beta chains sequenced from one sample in a study of identical twins. TCRdb independently ran MiXCR on the 5' RACE reads; one entry per CDR3 protein. Here the sample spans 1.5 million to 2 million distinct CDR3 sequences, about 31% being singletons. Material: cord blood. These receptors originate from a newborn girl in good health.

This CDR3 reads CSARDLGTSFGELFF. For the CDR3, the DNA is TGCAGTGCTAGAGATCTAGGGACTAGTTTCGGGGAGCTGTTTTTT. The chain has TRBV20-1 and TRBJ2-2; the match to TRBD2 covers 8 bases. With V trimmed by 0 bases and J by 7 bases, 7 bases remained unmatched. The CDR3 is made up of 15 amino acids. Germline loops: CDR1 DFQATT, CDR2 SNEGSKA (reference sequence).

The table lists this clonotype with a few counts. The CDR3 coding sequence is TGCAGTGCTAGGGTACGGTATACGAACACTGAAGCTTTCTTT. The encoded protein is CSARVRYTNTEAFF. The chain joins TRBV20-1 to TRBJ1-1; no reliable D call. CDR3 length: 14 amino acids. V was pared by 3 bases and J by 1 base, with 12 bases between. Germline values: CDR1 DFQATT, CDR2 SNEGSKA (reference sequence).

This clonotype showed up just a few times. The chain recombines TRBV28 with TRBJ1-2; 10 bases align to TRBD1. Germline V gene sequence: CDR1 MDHEN, CDR2 SYDVKM. V trimming: 3 bases; J trimming: 3 bases; junction bases outside the gene matches: 13. CDR3 length equals 18 residues. CDR3 sequence: CASSLTGQGKEEDYGYTF. Written as DNA, the CDR3 is TGTGCCAGCAGTTTGACGGGACAGGGGAAGGAGGAGGACTATGGCTACACCTTC.

As for this clonotype: A read error may produce the germline difference seen at one junction end. The chain uses TRBV10-3 and TRBJ2-1; 7 bases are shared with TRBD2. CDR3 length: 16 residues. Germline V CDR1 and CDR2: ENHRY, SYGVKD. This chain's CDR3 is CAISESGGSMGNAQFF. For the CDR3, the DNA is TGTGCCATCAGTGAGTCTGGCGGGAGTATGGGCAATGCGCAGTTCTTC.

This chain joins TRBV5-1 and TRBJ1-5; D is possibly TRBD1 (5 bases). Trimming removed 3 bases from V and 6 bases from J, with 13 bases in between. Germline V gene lookup returns CDR1 SGHRS and CDR2 YFSETQ. The CDR3 is 14 amino acids. DNA for the CDR3: TGCGCCAGCAGCTCGTCGGGGGGATCTCAGCCCCAGCATTTT. This codes for CASSSSGGSQPQHF.

The chain uses TRBV3-1 and TRBJ2-2, with no clear D. Per the germline V gene, CDR1 is LGHDT and CDR2 is YNNKEL (reference sequence). The CDR3 length is 16 residues. The V end lost 1 base, the J end lost 7 bases, and 16 bases lay between the germline ends. The CDR3 sequence: CASSQVIREEIGELFF. CDR3 nucleotide sequence: TGTGCCAGCAGCCAAGTTATTCGTGAGGAGATCGGGGAGCTGTTTTTT.

The chain couples TRBV20-1 to TRBJ1-2; TRBD1 aligns across 8 bases. CDR3 size: 13 residues. Germline-derived CDR1 and CDR2 are DFQATT and SNEGSKA (reference sequence). Trimming removed 4 bases from V and 5 bases from J; junction bases left unmatched: 6. CDR3: CSANQGARYGYTF. The DNA of the CDR3 is TGCAGTGCTAACCAGGGGGCGCGATATGGCTACACCTTC.

The V gene is TRBV9, the J gene TRBJ1-2; D unclear. Trimming cost V 0 bases and J 1 base, with 10 bases left between them. Germline V gene data show CDR1 as SGDLS and CDR2 as YYNGEE. The CDR3 is 15 amino acids. The CDR3 nucleotides are TGTGCCAGCAGCGTAGTCGCGGCGAATAACTATGGCTACACCTTC. Protein: CASSVVAANNYGYTF.

The J gene is TRBJ2-1, the V gene TRBV2, with D tentatively TRBD2 (6 bases). Trimming pared 3 bases from V and 10 bases from J, leaving 10 bases between. Germline V CDR1 and CDR2: SNHLY, FYNNEI. The CDR3 loop spans 12 amino acids. The CDR3 DNA reads as TGTGCCAGCAGTGAGAGACTAGACGAGCAGTTCTTC. It is translated as CASSERLDEQFF.

This chain connects TRBV3-1 to TRBJ2-1; 10 bases map to TRBD2. CDR1 LGHDT and CDR2 YNNKEL come from the germline V gene (reference sequence). This CDR3 region has 17 residues. V was clipped by 4 bases and J by 2 bases; unmatched bases: 8. CDR3 in DNA: TGTGCCAGCAGCCCTAAAGCGGGGGGGAGCGCCTACAATGAGCAGTTCTTC. This sequence encodes CASSPKAGGSAYNEQFF.

This clonotype has a single count. This chain connects TRBV6-1 to TRBJ1-2; no clear D. CDR1 is MNHNS and CDR2 is SASEGT in the germline V gene. The CDR3 length is 13 residues. The V end was cut by 2 bases, the J end by 7 bases, with 11 bases between. Here the CDR3 DNA reads TGTGCCAGCAGTGAATCCCCTCGGGTTGGCTACACCTTC. Translating it yields CASSESPRVGYTF.

This chain joins TRBV5-1 and TRBJ1-2; possibly TRBD1 for D (5 bases). V was clipped by 0 bases and J by 1 base, with 13 bases between them. Looked up from germline, CDR1 is SGHRS and CDR2 is YFSETQ. This CDR3 region has 16 residues. The CDR3: CASSLARDPDNYGYTF. The CDR3 region has the DNA TGCGCCAGCAGCTTGGCCAGGGACCCAGATAACTATGGCTACACCTTC.

The chain is built from TRBV7-2 and TRBJ2-7; tentatively, D is TRBD2 (5 bases). V shed 1 base and J shed 2 bases, with 12 bases lying between them. This CDR3 has 15 amino acids. Germline assignment: CDR1 SGHTA and CDR2 FQGNSA. CDR3 amino acids: CASSLEGWETYEQYF. As DNA, the CDR3 is TGTGCCAGCAGCTTAGAAGGGTGGGAGACCTACGAGCAGTACTTC.

This chain uses TRBV5-1 with TRBJ2-5; TRBD1 might be the D (6 bases). The last part of the DNA fits TRBJ2-7 better; the J call may be wrong. Germline V gene data show CDR1 as SGHRS and CDR2 as YFSETQ. This CDR3 has 15 amino acids. CDR3 nucleotides: TGCGCCAGCAGGGGTTGGCAGGGGTACGACTACGAGCAGTACTTC. It translates to CASRGWQGYDYEQYF.

V usage is TRBV20-1 and J usage is TRBJ1-5, with D possibly matching TRBD1 (5 bases). The CDR3 is 16 residues long. Germline values: CDR1 DFQATT, CDR2 SNEGSKA (reference sequence). V shed 1 base and J shed 2 bases, with 15 bases lying between them. CDR3 amino acids: CSARAPGNLGNQPQHF. The CDR3 nucleotides read TGCAGTGCTAGAGCCCCAGGGAATTTGGGCAATCAGCCCCAGCATTTT.

This clonotype was seen only a few times. V is TRBV27 and J is TRBJ1-2; D gene uncertain. Trimming shortened V by 6 bases and J by 8 bases, and 16 bases separated the two germline ends. Germline assignment: CDR1 MNHEY and CDR2 SMNVEV (reference sequence). The CDR3 totals 13 residues. The CDR3 nucleotides read TGTGCCAGCAGCTATTCGCATCTTCGGGGCTACACCTTC. Its translation is CASSYSHLRGYTF.

The CDR3 loop is CASSQGDRAISGEQYF. CDR3 bases: TGTGCCAGCAGCCAAGGGGACAGAGCAATCTCTGGCGAGCAGTACTTC. This chain connects TRBV3-1 to TRBJ2-7; 7 nucleotides agree with TRBD1. The CDR3 contains 16 residues. CDR1 is LGHDT and CDR2 is YNNKEL in the germline V gene (reference sequence). The V segment lost 1 base and the J segment 6 bases; nucleotides outside the gene matches: 12.

The rearrangement uses TRBV28 and TRBJ1-2; D uncertain. The CDR3 runs 14 residues. V lost 2 bases to trimming and J lost 2 bases, with 9 bases between them. The germline V gene encodes CDR1 MDHEN and CDR2 SYDVKM. This CDR3 reads CASSLQATNYGYTF. In nucleotides, the CDR3 is TGTGCCAGCAGTTTACAGGCGACCAACTATGGCTACACCTTC.

The chain uses TRBV6-1 and TRBJ2-3; 11 bases align to TRBD2. Germline V CDR1 and CDR2: MNHNS, SASEGT. V lost 7 bases, J lost 9 bases, and 6 bases stayed unmatched. This CDR3 contains 13 residues. The CDR3 here is CASKQLAGGTQYF. In nucleotides, the CDR3 is TGTGCCAGCAAGCAGCTAGCGGGGGGAACGCAGTATTTT.

This clonotype has a count of ten or more. The chain carries TRBV7-9 and TRBJ2-4, with 11 nucleotides matching TRBD2. In germline, CDR1 is SEHNR, CDR2 FQNEAQ (reference sequence). The CDR3 spans 17 residues. After removal of 4 bases from V and 3 bases from J, the junction contained 8 bases not matched to a gene. This CDR3 reads CASSSGTSGTYKNIQYF. In DNA form, the CDR3 reads TGTGCCAGCAGCTCCGGGACTAGCGGAACTTACAAAAACATTCAGTACTTC.